Below, 28 T cell receptor beta chains from the same sample are listed, as sequenced in a study of cytomegalovirus exposure and HLA in healthy donors. The protocol was immunoSEQ multiplex PCR, while the TCRdb copy is restricted to in-frame clones and leaves out a portion. Among roughly 120,000 clones listed, roughly 90% were seen once. The specimen sequenced was PBMCs. These receptors originate from a woman aged 25 to 45 in good health and CMV-seropositive.

The chain employs TRBV19 and TRBJ1-1; 9 positions agree with TRBD1. V dropped 5 bases and J dropped 3; count of bases not matched to a gene: 13. This CDR3 is built from 17 residues. CDR1 is LNHDA and CDR2 is SQIVND in the germline V gene (reference sequence). The CDR3 DNA is TGTGCCAGTAGTTTAAAACAGGGGGCCGGACGGTACACTGAAGCTTTCTTT. Translated: CASSLKQGAGRYTEAFF.

V is TRBV10-1 and J is TRBJ2-3, with D tentatively TRBD2 (5 bases). The germline gives CDR1 WNHNN, CDR2 SYGVQD (reference sequence). Trimming removed 8 bases from V and 6 bases from J, with 15 bases in between. This CDR3 region has 13 residues. This chain's CDR3 is CASAPRLADTQYF. The DNA of the CDR3 is TGCGCCAGCGCCCCTCGCTTAGCGGATACGCAGTATTTT.

V usage is TRBV5-1 and J usage is TRBJ2-1; 9 bases are shared with TRBD2. The germline V gene has CDR1 SGHRS and CDR2 YFSETQ. This CDR3 contains 15 residues. V was pared by 4 bases and J by 2 bases, with 4 bases of the junction left unmatched. As DNA, the CDR3 is TGCGCCAGCAGCCCGGGACTAGCAGCCTACAATGAGCAGTTCTTC. Protein sequence: CASSPGLAAYNEQFF.

The rearrangement joins TRBV5-8 to TRBJ1-5; no definite D call. The CDR3 has 14 amino acids. CDR1 is SGHTS and CDR2 is YDEGEE in the germline V gene. The V end was cut by 2 bases, the J end by 6 bases, with 12 bases between. The CDR3 nucleotides are TGTGCCAGCAGCTTATCCCCCTCGGGTCAGCCCCAGCATTTT. Translated, it gives CASSLSPSGQPQHF.

This clone has only one observation. V gene TRBV7-2 combines with J gene TRBJ2-1; TRBD2 aligns across 8 bases. Germline V lookup: CDR1 SGHTA, CDR2 FQGNSA. V gave up 4 bases and J gave up 3 bases; unmatched junction bases: 5. The CDR3 consists of 15 residues. The CDR3 nucleotides are TGTGCCAGCAGCTCGACGGGACTAGTCTACAATGAGCAGTTCTTC. As protein: CASSSTGLVYNEQFF.

The gene calls are TRBV14 and TRBJ2-7, with 7 bases aligning to TRBD1. The CDR3 extends over 12 amino acids. After removal of 5 bases from V and 3 bases from J, the junction contained 1 base not matched to a gene. Germline V gives CDR1 SGHDN, CDR2 FVKESK. CDR3 nucleotide sequence: TGTGCCAGCAGCGCAGGGGGCTACGAGCAGTACTTC. This translates into CASSAGGYEQYF.

V gene TRBV9 combines with J gene TRBJ2-7; 10 bases align to TRBD2. The CDR3 totals 15 residues. Germline lookup yields CDR1 SGDLS and CDR2 YYNGEE. The V segment lost 0 bases and the J segment 4 bases; nucleotides outside the gene matches: 4. In nucleotides, the CDR3 is TGTGCCAGCAGCGTAGCAGCGGGAGGGAGGTACGAGCAGTACTTC. Its protein product is CASSVAAGGRYEQYF.

This clone was recorded only once. V gene TRBV28 combines with J gene TRBJ2-3, with 8 bases aligning to TRBD2. The germline gives CDR1 MDHEN, CDR2 SYDVKM. Losses at the gene ends were 7 bases for V and 4 bases for J; bases not matched to a gene: 7. The CDR3 has 14 residues. The CDR3 bases are TGTGCCAGCACCTGGGGGACTAGAGCAGATACGCAGTATTTT. Amino acid sequence: CASTWGTRADTQYF.

The chain uses TRBV6-6 and TRBJ1-6, with D perhaps TRBD1 (5 bases). The CDR3 spans 15 residues. V was cut by 0 bases and J by 10 bases, with 13 bases left in between. Germline CDR1 and CDR2: MNHNY and SVGAGI (reference sequence). CDR3 residues: CASSYSGEGYSPLHF. In nucleotides, the CDR3 is TGTGCCAGCAGTTACTCAGGGGAGGGTTACTCACCCCTCCACTTT.

J is TRBJ1-4 and V is TRBV4-3, with 9 bases identical to TRBD1. CDR1 LGHNA and CDR2 YSLEER come from the germline V gene. J was trimmed by 6 bases and V by 0 bases; bases with no gene match: 5. This CDR3 is 16 amino acids long. CDR3 in amino acids: CASSQDPGQGYEKLFF. In DNA form, the CDR3 reads TGCGCCAGCAGCCAAGATCCGGGACAGGGTTATGAAAAACTGTTTTTT.

This rearrangement joins TRBV23-1 to TRBJ2-2; 14 bases are a match to TRBD2. TRBV23-1 is recorded as an ORF, its role being uncertain. Unmatched junction bases numbered 16, after V lost 3 bases and J lost 7 bases. The CDR3 sequence is 20 residues long. Here the CDR3 reads CASSQADRGRLAGGIGELFF. In DNA form, the CDR3 reads TGCGCCAGCAGTCAGGCTGACAGGGGACGACTAGCGGGAGGGATCGGGGAGCTGTTTTTT.

The rearrangement joins TRBV19 to TRBJ2-2; possibly TRBD2 for D (5 bases). CDR1 and CDR2 (germline): LNHDA, SQIVND (reference sequence). The CDR3 totals 14 residues. Trimming cost V 1 base and J 3 bases, with 6 bases left between them. As DNA, the CDR3 is TGTGCCAGTAGTATAGCCGGGGACACCGGGGAGCTGTTTTTT. This translates into CASSIAGDTGELFF.

This sequence joins TRBV28 and TRBJ2-5; perhaps TRBD2 as D (5 bases). Deletions cut 7 bases from V and 4 bases from J, with 7 bases between. The CDR3 sequence is 11 residues long. Germline lookup yields CDR1 MDHEN and CDR2 SYDVKM. DNA of the CDR3: TGTGCCAGCAAAGAGGGAGAGACCCAGTACTTC. This translates into CASKEGETQYF.

V usage is TRBV14 and J usage is TRBJ2-3; possible D gene TRBD2, 6 bases. Between the trimmed V and J ends, which lost 3 bases and 0 bases, there was a span of 10 bases. The length of the CDR3 is 15 residues. CDR1 and CDR2 from the germline V gene are SGHDN and FVKESK. The CDR3 sequence: CASSHTSSSTDTQYF. CDR3 nucleotides: TGTGCCAGCAGCCATACTAGCAGTAGCACAGATACGCAGTATTTT. The whole variable domain, remainder taken from reference TRBV14 and TRBJ2-3, is EAGVTQFPSHSVIEKGQTVTLRCDPISGHDNLYWYRRVMGKEIKFLLHFVKESKQDESGMPNNRFLAERTGGTYSTLKVQPAELEDSGVYFCASSHTSSSTDTQYFGPGTRLTVL.

V gene TRBV6-4 combines with J gene TRBJ2-1; TRBD2 matches 11 bases. With 7 bases clipped from V and 2 bases from J, the junction kept 13 bases outside the gene matches. Germline V gives CDR1 MRHNA, CDR2 SNTAGT. The CDR3 has 18 residues. This CDR3 reads CASTQGTSGKHPYNEQFF. The CDR3 coding sequence is TGTGCCAGCACCCAAGGGACTAGCGGAAAACATCCCTACAATGAGCAGTTCTTC.

V usage is TRBV19 and J usage is TRBJ2-7, with 10 bases that match TRBD1. The CDR3 extends over 16 amino acids. J lost 5 bases, V lost 4 bases, and 11 bases had no gene match. CDR1 LNHDA and CDR2 SQIVND come from the germline V gene (reference sequence). CDR3 protein: CASSSPRDRGRDEQYF. Here the CDR3 DNA reads TGTGCCAGTAGTAGCCCCCGTGACAGGGGGCGGGACGAGCAGTACTTC.

This clone occurred once. The V gene is TRBV9, the J gene TRBJ2-5, with a possible D match to TRBD1 (6 bases). Germline loops: CDR1 SGDLS, CDR2 YYNGEE. Trimming took off 2 bases at V and 0 bases at J, with 20 bases between the two ends. There are 18 residues in the CDR3. CDR3 sequence reads: CASSVGTSTVKNQETQYF. For the CDR3, the DNA is TGTGCCAGCAGCGTTGGGACAAGCACCGTGAAGAACCAAGAGACCCAGTACTTC.

This chain links TRBV11-2 with TRBJ2-1, with TRBD2 identical over 7 bases. The germline gives CDR1 SGHAT, CDR2 FQNNGV. V shed 0 bases and J 5 bases; nucleotides not matched to a gene: 7. CDR3 length: 16 residues. The CDR3 nucleotides are TGTGCCAGCAGCTTAGATCGGGTAGCGGGTCACAATGAGCAGTTCTTC. Translating gives CASSLDRVAGHNEQFF.

This chain connects TRBV2 to TRBJ2-7, with 12 positions matching TRBD2. V was clipped by 1 base and J by 5 bases; unmatched bases: 6. From germline, CDR1 is SNHLY and CDR2 FYNNEI. The CDR3 totals 16 residues. The CDR3 nucleotides read TGTGCCAGCAGTGAAGTACTAGCGGGAGGAAGAAACGAGCAGTACTTC. Amino acids: CASSEVLAGGRNEQYF.

The chain uses TRBV9 and TRBJ2-7; 10 bases line up with TRBD1. Trimming removed 0 bases from V and 3 bases from J; junction bases left unmatched: 3. Looked up from germline, CDR1 is SGDLS and CDR2 is YYNGEE. This CDR3 is 15 amino acids long. The CDR3 protein is CASSVGTGGRYEQYF. The CDR3 DNA reads as TGTGCCAGCAGCGTAGGGACAGGGGGGCGCTACGAGCAGTACTTC. The variable domain in full, with the rest retrieved from reference TRBV9 and TRBJ2-7, is DSGVTQTPKHLITATGQRVTLRCSPRSGDLSVYWYQQSLDQGLQFLIQYYNGEERAKGNILERFSAQQFPDLHSELNLSSLELGDSALYFCASSVGTGGRYEQYFGPGTRLTVT.

V is TRBV10-3 and J is TRBJ1-1, with D uncertain. The CDR3 extends over 14 amino acids. Trimming cost V 0 bases and J 2 bases, with 7 bases left between them. Germline V CDR1 and CDR2: ENHRY, SYGVKD. The CDR3 sequence: CAISESGTNTEAFF. The CDR3 DNA is TGTGCCATCAGTGAGTCTGGCACCAACACTGAAGCTTTCTTT.

This sequence joins TRBV13 and TRBJ2-3; 12 positions match TRBD1. The germline V gene encodes CDR1 PRHDT and CDR2 FYEKMQ (reference sequence). After removal of 4 bases from V and 4 bases from J, the junction contained 12 bases not matched to a gene. This CDR3 is 18 amino acids long. The CDR3: CASSWGTGGDGRSDTQYF. The CDR3 DNA is TGTGCCAGCAGCTGGGGGACAGGGGGCGATGGTCGATCAGATACGCAGTATTTT.

The V and J genes are TRBV9 and TRBJ2-5; D possibly corresponds to TRBD2 (5 bases). The V and J ends lost 3 bases and 1 base respectively, with 10 bases between them. The germline CDR1 and CDR2 sequences are SGDLS and YYNGEE. The CDR3 length is 14 residues. CDR3 residues: CASSAGLFQETQYF. CDR3 nucleotides: TGTGCCAGCAGCGCAGGACTCTTCCAAGAGACCCAGTACTTC.

This chain links TRBV27 with TRBJ2-7, with D possibly TRBD2 on 5 matching bases. Germline CDR1 reads MNHEY; CDR2 reads SMNVEV (reference sequence). V was pared by 1 base and J by 4 bases, with 8 bases between. The CDR3 has 13 residues. The CDR3 DNA sequence: TGTGCCAGCAGTTTATTCGCGGGTTACGAGCAGTACTTC. Translation: CASSLFAGYEQYF.

The J gene is TRBJ2-1, the V gene TRBV6-4, with 9 nucleotides matching TRBD1. CDR1 is MRHNA, CDR2 SNTAGT, per germline. J gave up 4 bases and V 7 bases, and 8 bases lay outside the gene matches. CDR3 length: 15 residues. The CDR3 DNA sequence: TGTGCCAGCACCATCGACAGGGGGGGGTACAATGAGCAGTTCTTC. It is translated as CASTIDRGGYNEQFF.

The V and J genes are TRBV6-5 and TRBJ1-1; maybe TRBD1 (6 bases). The CDR3 has 14 amino acids. The ends were cut back, 8 bases at V and 5 bases at J, with 18 bases in the middle. Germline V CDR1 and CDR2: MNHEY, SVGAGI. The CDR3 region is CASARGSRGTEAFF. CDR3 nucleotide sequence: TGTGCCAGCGCCAGGGGTTCTAGGGGGACTGAAGCTTTCTTT.

This chain connects TRBV27 to TRBJ2-6; 8 positions match TRBD1. Germline V gene sequence: CDR1 MNHEY, CDR2 SMNVEV (reference sequence). The CDR3 contains 15 residues. After removal of 8 bases from V and 0 bases from J, the junction contained 3 bases not matched to a gene. The CDR3 sequence is CASRTGNSGANVLTF. The CDR3 DNA reads as TGTGCCAGCCGGACAGGGAACTCTGGGGCCAACGTCCTGACTTTC.

The chain couples TRBV4-1 to TRBJ2-7; 10 bases align to TRBD2. The length of the CDR3 is 15 residues. CDR1 and CDR2 (germline): MGHRA, YSYEKL. Unmatched junction bases numbered 7, after V lost 6 bases and J lost 2 bases. CDR3 nucleotides: TGCGCCAGCAGGCGTCTAGCGGGGGATCCCTACGAGCAGTACTTC. Translation: CASRRLAGDPYEQYF.